These 8 T cell receptor beta chains were sequenced from one sample in a study of vaccination effects on CD4 cells after COVID-19. Cultured cells yielded isolated CD4+ T cells after more than nine days. No cognate antigen is known for these TCRs. Repertoires were generated with immunoSEQ multiplex PCR, while TCRdb's copy carries only in-frame clones and drops some. The profile shows 45,000 to 50,000 clones, around 76% of them singletons. Sequenced material: CD4+ T cells from PBMCs cultured without peptide, taken before COVID-19 vaccination. The receptors originated from a human donor who had a prior SARS-CoV-2 infection.

For the CDR3, the DNA is TGTGCCAGCAGCCTTAGGGGGGGTACGCAGTATTTT. It is translated as CASSLRGGTQYF. The chain is built from TRBV4-2 and TRBJ2-3, with D perhaps TRBD2 (7 bases). This CDR3 spans 12 amino acids. Germline loops: CDR1 LGHNA, CDR2 YNFKEQ. The V end lost 4 bases, the J end lost 8 bases, and 10 bases lay between the germline ends.

The chain links TRBV6-5 to TRBJ1-6; D perhaps matches TRBD1 (5 bases). V was clipped by 8 bases and J by 8 bases, with 13 bases between them. This CDR3 contains 13 residues. Germline V gene sequence: CDR1 MNHEY, CDR2 SVGAGI. CDR3: CASRFSGDSPLHF. The CDR3 DNA reads TGTGCCAGCCGTTTTTCGGGGGATTCACCCCTCCACTTT.

A few counts support this clone. The chain joins TRBV6-5 to TRBJ1-2; D is unresolved. Germline assignment: CDR1 MNHEY and CDR2 SVGAGI. The CDR3 has 14 residues. The V and J ends lost 6 bases and 4 bases respectively, with 15 bases between them. The CDR3 is CASSPFLETYGYTF. The CDR3 coding sequence is TGTGCCAGCAGCCCGTTCCTGGAAACCTATGGCTACACCTTC.

The J gene is TRBJ1-2, the V gene TRBV5-4; D not certain. The CDR3 is 13 residues long. Per the germline V gene, CDR1 is SGHNT and CDR2 is YYREEE (reference sequence). Trimming took off 0 bases at V and 7 bases at J, with 10 bases between the two ends. Here the CDR3 reads CASSLGFFGGYTF. The CDR3 bases are TGTGCCAGCAGCTTGGGTTTTTTTGGTGGCTACACCTTC.

V usage is TRBV6-2 or TRBV6-3 and J usage is TRBJ2-5, with D possibly matching TRBD1 (6 bases). The CDR3 is 11 amino acids. V gave up 6 bases and J gave up 5 bases, with 7 bases separating them. The V gene's germline CDR1 is MNHEY and CDR2 SVGEGT. The chain's CDR3 is CASSQGETQYF. CDR3 in DNA: TGTGCCAGCAGCCAGGGGGAGACCCAGTACTTC.

CDR3 amino acids: CASSPGTGLEGYGYTF. Here the CDR3 DNA reads TGTGCCAGCTCACCAGGCACAGGGCTGGAGGGCTATGGCTACACCTTC. The chain combines TRBV18 with TRBJ1-2; D is perhaps TRBD1 (6 bases). Germline loops: CDR1 KGHSH, CDR2 LQKENI. Trimming removed 2 bases from V and 4 bases from J, with 17 bases in between. The CDR3 covers 16 residues.

This clone was counted a single time. The rearrangement joins TRBV5-4 to TRBJ1-2, with 9 positions matching TRBD1. V was clipped by 4 bases and J by 4 bases; unmatched bases: 8. This CDR3 contains 15 residues. Germline V gene lookup returns CDR1 SGHNT and CDR2 YYREEE (reference sequence). The CDR3 region is CASSTRTGEGYGYTF. CDR3 sequence (DNA): TGTGCCAGCAGCACACGGACAGGGGAGGGCTATGGCTACACCTTC.

The V gene is TRBV7-9, the J gene TRBJ2-5; maybe TRBD1 (5 bases). Trimming removed 0 bases from V and 3 bases from J, with 8 bases in between. Germline V gene sequence: CDR1 SEHNR, CDR2 FQNEAQ (reference sequence). The CDR3 spans 14 residues. This CDR3 reads CASSLADTKETQYF. The CDR3 DNA follows: TGTGCCAGCAGCTTAGCGGACACAAAAGAGACCCAGTACTTC.